This TCR beta chain was sequenced in a study of shared clonotypes between healthy human individuals. Regarding the study as a whole: Among four donors, roughly 5% of naive CD4 clonotypes were found in common. At large depth, rarefaction still showed sorted-subset sequencing to be incomplete.

There are a few counts of this clone. Its cognate antigen is unknown. Trimming shortened V by 5 bases and J by 3 bases, and 17 bases separated the two germline ends. This CDR3 has 15 amino acids. CDR1 is SGHVS, CDR2 FQNEAQ, per germline. Original methodology: ImmunoSEQ yielded junction-only sequences lacking quality scores, so filtering differed. Method: immunoSEQ multiplex PCR; TCRdb's copy keeps in-frame clones and lacks some. V and J calls and clone size come straight from that table; D and trimming were deduced from the DNA. The data contain about 1 million clones, around 76% of them seen just once; the ten biggest clones take up about 1.5%. Healthy and HIV-negative, the adult donors had no recent acute infections or vaccinations.

The chain combines TRBV7-8 with TRBJ2-7; D call uncertain. Sequencing input: memory CD4+ T cells sorted from blood. Subset indicated: CD45RA-negative fraction. The TCR sequence derives from a man aged 18 to 29 in good health. CDR3 DNA sequence: TGTGCCAGCAGCCTAGGACCCTTCGTCGGCTACGAGCAGTACTTC. Amino acids: CASSLGPFVGYEQYF.